These 2 T cell receptor beta chains were all obtained from the same sample, sequenced in a study of control samples from healthy donors and cancer patients (TCRdb year 2020). Preparation of the library involved the immunoSEQ multiplex PCR assay. Held by TCRdb, this immuneACCESS table contains in-frame sequences only and omits some clones. Under half of the omission traces to an unresolved V gene where checked; the cause of the rest is unknown. Within this sample are tens of thousands of clones, with roughly 91% of them counted one time only. The ten largest clones represent less than 7% of the sample. The sequenced sample consisted of blood. These receptor sequences come from a man aged 50-60 years in good health.

The gene calls are TRBV7-2 and TRBJ1-2; D unresolved. Germline CDR1 reads SGHTA; CDR2 reads FQGNSA. The V end lost 5 bases, the J end lost 4 bases, and 17 bases lay between the germline ends. This CDR3 contains 15 residues. CDR3 region: CASSPRGNAGYGYTF. DNA for the CDR3: TGTGCCAGCAGCCCACGAGGGAATGCGGGCTATGGCTACACCTTC.

The chain recombines TRBV9 with TRBJ1-4; a possible D gene is TRBD1 (5 bases). The V end lost 1 base, the J end lost 2 bases, and 12 bases lay between the germline ends. Germline V gene data show CDR1 as SGDLS and CDR2 as YYNGEE. This CDR3 has 16 residues. In DNA, the CDR3 is TGTGCCAGCAGCGTATCACAGGCCCAGACTAATGAAAAACTGTTTTTT. Translated: CASSVSQAQTNEKLFF.